This TCR beta chain emerged from a study of monozygotic twins with cystic fibrosis. Background on the study: Approximately 2.7 micrograms of fragmented DNA underwent roughly 15 PCR cycles for library preparation.

V shed 0 bases and J shed 2 bases, with 8 bases lying between them. CDR1 is SGDLS and CDR2 is YYNGEE in the germline V gene. This CDR3 has 14 residues. TCRdb keeps only in-frame clones here, not all; method: immunoSEQ multiplex PCR. The repertoire includes roughly 32,000 clones, nearly 98% of them detected once, and roughly 0.15% sits in the top ten. General observations from the study: Unrelated CF individuals shared fewer identical clonotypes than monozygotic CF twins.

For this clone: Its cognate antigen is unknown.

J is TRBJ2-5 and V is TRBV9; perhaps TRBD1 as D (6 bases). Source material: blood. This sequence originates from a girl aged 2 to 10 with cystic fibrosis. The CDR3 region has the DNA TGTGCCAGCAGCGTAGCAGGGGATCAAGAGACCCAGTACTTC. Its translation is CASSVAGDQETQYF.